This TCR beta chain was identified during a study of identical twins. This CDR3 has 15 amino acids. V dropped 6 bases and J dropped 4 bases, with 15 bases sitting between them. Germline lookup yields CDR1 MNHNS and CDR2 SASEGT. Study results and caveats: Model-predicted out-of-frame TCR alpha sharing fell below observed values in monozygotic twins. Invariant T cells like MAIT and iNKT could partly confound the zero-insertion analyses. Clonotypes of the beta chain that were abundant in cord blood carried fewer insertions (memory repertoires showed none). The same donors were not followed; conclusions instead depended on cross-sectional statistical analysis.

This clonotype was counted at least ten times. Its target is unknown. TCRdb reprocessed the 5' RACE reads with MiXCR, giving one entry per CDR3 protein. The table shows approximately 700,000 distinct CDR3 sequences, with around 6% occurring only once. This receptor was taken from a man aged 18 to 29 in good health. The material sequenced was naive T cells sorted from blood. The V gene is TRBV6-1, the J gene TRBJ1-4; D is possibly TRBD1 (5 bases). CDR3 sequence: CASSPIPGRNEKLFF. DNA for the CDR3: TGTGCCAGCAGCCCCATCCCGGGGCGTAATGAAAAACTGTTTTTT.